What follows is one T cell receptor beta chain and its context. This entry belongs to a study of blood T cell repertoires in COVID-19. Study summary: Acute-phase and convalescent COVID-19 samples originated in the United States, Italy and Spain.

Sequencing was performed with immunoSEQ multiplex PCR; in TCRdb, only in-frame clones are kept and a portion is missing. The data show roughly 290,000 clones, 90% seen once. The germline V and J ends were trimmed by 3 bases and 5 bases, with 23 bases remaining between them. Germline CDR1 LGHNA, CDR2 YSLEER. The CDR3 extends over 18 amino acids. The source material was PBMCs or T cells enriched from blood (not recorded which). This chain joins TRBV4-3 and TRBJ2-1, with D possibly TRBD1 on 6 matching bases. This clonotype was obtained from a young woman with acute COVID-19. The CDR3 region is CASSQFLLTGKRDNEQFF. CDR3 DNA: TGCGCCAGCAGCCAGTTTTTGCTAACAGGGAAGAGGGACAATGAGCAGTTCTTC.